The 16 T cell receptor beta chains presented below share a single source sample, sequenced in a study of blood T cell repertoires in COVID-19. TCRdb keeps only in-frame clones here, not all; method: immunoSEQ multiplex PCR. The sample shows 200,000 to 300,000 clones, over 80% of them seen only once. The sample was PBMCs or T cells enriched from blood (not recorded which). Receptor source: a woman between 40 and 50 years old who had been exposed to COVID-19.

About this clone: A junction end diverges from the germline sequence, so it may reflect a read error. CDR3 region: CASSYSSQGVSIVF. In DNA form, the CDR3 reads TGTGCCAGCAGTTACTCGAGCCAGGGGGTCTCTATTGTCTTT. This chain connects TRBV6-5 to TRBJ1-1; TRBD1 matches 7 bases. The length of the CDR3 is 14 residues. The germline gives CDR1 MNHEY, CDR2 SVGAGI.

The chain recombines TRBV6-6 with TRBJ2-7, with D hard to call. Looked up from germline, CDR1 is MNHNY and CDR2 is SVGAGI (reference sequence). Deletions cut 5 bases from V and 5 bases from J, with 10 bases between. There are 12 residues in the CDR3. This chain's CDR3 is CASSPGPNEQYV. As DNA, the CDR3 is TGTGCCAGCAGTCCCGGTCCTAACGAGCAGTACGTC.

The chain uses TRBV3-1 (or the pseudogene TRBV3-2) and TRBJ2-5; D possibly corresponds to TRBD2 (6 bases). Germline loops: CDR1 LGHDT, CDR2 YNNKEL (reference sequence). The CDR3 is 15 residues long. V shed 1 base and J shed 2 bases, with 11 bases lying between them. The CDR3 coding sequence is TGTGCCAGCAGCCAAGGCGGAGGGTGGCAAGAGACCCAGTACTTC. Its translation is CASSQGGGWQETQYF.

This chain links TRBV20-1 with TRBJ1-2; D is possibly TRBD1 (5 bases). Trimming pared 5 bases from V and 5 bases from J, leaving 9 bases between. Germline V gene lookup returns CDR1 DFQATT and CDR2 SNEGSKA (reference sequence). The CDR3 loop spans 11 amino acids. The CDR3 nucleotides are TGCAGTGCTCCCGGGACTTATGGCTACACCTTC. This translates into CSAPGTYGYTF.

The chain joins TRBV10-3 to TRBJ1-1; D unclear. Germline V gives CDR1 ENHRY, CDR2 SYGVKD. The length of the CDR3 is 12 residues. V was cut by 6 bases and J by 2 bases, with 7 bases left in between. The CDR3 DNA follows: TGTGCCATCAGACAGCACAACACTGAAGCTTTCTTT. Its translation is CAIRQHNTEAFF.

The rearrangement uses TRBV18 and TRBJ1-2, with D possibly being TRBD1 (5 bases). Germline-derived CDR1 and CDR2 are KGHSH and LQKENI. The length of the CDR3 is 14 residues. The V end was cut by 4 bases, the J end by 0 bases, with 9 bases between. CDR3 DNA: TGTGCCAGCTCACGCCCGACAGCTAACTATGGCTACACCTTC. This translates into CASSRPTANYGYTF.

The CDR3 loop reads CASSFDRGRSSPLHF. CDR3 nucleotides: TGTGCCAGCAGCTTTGACAGGGGGCGAAGTTCACCCCTCCACTTT. The chain couples TRBV7-2 to TRBJ1-6; 10 bases are shared with TRBD1. V gave up 3 bases and J gave up 9 bases; unmatched junction bases: 5. The CDR3 length is 15 residues. Germline values: CDR1 SGHTA, CDR2 FQGNSA.

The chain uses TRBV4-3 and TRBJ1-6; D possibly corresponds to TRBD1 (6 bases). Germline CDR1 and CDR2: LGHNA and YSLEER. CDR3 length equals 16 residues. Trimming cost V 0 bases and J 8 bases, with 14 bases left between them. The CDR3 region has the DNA TGCGCCAGCAGCCAAGAGAGCAGGGGTAGCGATTCACCCCTCCACTTT. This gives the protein CASSQESRGSDSPLHF.

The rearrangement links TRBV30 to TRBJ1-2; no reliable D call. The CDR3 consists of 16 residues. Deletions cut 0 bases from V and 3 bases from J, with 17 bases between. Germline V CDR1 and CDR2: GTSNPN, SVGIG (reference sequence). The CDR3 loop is CAWSVLTAGSDYGYTF. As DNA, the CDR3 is TGTGCCTGGAGTGTGTTGACTGCGGGCAGTGACTATGGCTACACCTTC.

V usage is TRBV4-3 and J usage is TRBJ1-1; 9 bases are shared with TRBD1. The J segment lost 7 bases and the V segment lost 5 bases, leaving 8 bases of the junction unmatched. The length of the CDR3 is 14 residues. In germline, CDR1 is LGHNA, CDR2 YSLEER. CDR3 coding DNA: TGCGCCAGCAGCACACACAGGGGGCTCGGTGAAGCTTTCTTT. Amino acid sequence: CASSTHRGLGEAFF.

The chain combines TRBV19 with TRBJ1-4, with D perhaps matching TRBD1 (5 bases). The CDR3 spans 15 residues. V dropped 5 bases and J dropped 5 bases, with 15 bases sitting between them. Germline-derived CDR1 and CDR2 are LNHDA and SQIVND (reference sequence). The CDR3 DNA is TGTGCCAGTAGTTCGACAGCAGGTCGCAATGAAAAACTGTTTTTT. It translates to CASSSTAGRNEKLFF.

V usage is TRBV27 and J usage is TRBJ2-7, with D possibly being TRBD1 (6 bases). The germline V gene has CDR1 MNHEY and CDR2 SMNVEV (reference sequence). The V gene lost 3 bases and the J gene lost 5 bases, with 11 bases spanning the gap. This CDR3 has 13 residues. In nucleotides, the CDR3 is TGTGCCAGCAGTTTTCAGGGGCCCCACGAGCAGTACTTC. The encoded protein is CASSFQGPHEQYF.

In DNA, the CDR3 is TGTGCCAGCAGCTTAGGAGACACATCATTTCACTACGAGCAGTACTTC. This encodes CASSLGDTSFHYEQYF. The rearrangement uses TRBV7-2 and TRBJ2-7; D not certain. The V and J ends lost 1 base and 3 bases respectively, with 16 bases between them. This CDR3 has 16 residues. Germline-derived CDR1 and CDR2 are SGHTA and FQGNSA.

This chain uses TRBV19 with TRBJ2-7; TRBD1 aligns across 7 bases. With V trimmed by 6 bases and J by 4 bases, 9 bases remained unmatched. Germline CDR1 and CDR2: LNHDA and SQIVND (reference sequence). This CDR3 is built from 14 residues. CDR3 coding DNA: TGTGCCAGTAGGAAGACAGGGCCCCAATACGAGCAGTACTTC. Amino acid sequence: CASRKTGPQYEQYF.

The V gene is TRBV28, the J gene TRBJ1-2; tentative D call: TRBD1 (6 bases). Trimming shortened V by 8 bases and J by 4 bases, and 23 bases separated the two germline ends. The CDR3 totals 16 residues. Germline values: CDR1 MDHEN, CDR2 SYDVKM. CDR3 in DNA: TGTGCCAGCGTACCCCAGGGGCGGGGGGGGAGCTATGGCTACACCTTC. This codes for CASVPQGRGGSYGYTF.

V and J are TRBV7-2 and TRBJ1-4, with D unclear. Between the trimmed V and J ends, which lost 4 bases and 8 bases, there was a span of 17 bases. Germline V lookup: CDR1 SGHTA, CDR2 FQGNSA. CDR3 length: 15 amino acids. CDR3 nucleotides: TGTGCCAGCAGCTCCACTCAATATACGGGGGAAAAACTGTTTTTT. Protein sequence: CASSSTQYTGEKLFF.